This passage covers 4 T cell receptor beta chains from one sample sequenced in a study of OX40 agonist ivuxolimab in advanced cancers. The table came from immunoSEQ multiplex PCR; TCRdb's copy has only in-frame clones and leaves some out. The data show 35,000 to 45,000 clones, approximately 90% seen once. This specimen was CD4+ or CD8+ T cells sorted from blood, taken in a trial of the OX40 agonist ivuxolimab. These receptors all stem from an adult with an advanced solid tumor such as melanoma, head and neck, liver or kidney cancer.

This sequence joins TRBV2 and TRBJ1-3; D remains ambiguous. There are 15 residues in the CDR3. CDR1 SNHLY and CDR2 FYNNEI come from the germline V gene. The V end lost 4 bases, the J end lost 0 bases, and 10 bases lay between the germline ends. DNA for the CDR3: TGTGCCAGCAGTGTTCTTTTTAGCTCTGGAAACACCATATATTTT. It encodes CASSVLFSSGNTIYF.

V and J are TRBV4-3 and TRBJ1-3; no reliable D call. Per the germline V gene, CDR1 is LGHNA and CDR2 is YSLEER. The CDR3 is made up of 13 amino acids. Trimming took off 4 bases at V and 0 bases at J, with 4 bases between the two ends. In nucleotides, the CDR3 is TGCGCCAGCAGCCGGAGCTCTGGAAACACCATATATTTT. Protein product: CASSRSSGNTIYF.

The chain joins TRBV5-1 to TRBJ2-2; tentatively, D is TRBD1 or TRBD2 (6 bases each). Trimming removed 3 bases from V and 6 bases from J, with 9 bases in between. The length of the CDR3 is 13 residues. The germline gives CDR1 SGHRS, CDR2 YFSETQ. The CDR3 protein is CASSYGGSGELFF. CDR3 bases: TGCGCCAGCAGCTACGGGGGCTCCGGGGAGCTGTTTTTT.

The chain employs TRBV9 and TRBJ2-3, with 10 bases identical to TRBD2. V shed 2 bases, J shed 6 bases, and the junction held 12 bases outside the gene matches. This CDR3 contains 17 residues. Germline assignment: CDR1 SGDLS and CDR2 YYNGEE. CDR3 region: CASSVSTSSGGADTQYF. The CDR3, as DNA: TGTGCCAGCAGCGTCTCAACCTCTAGCGGGGGTGCGGATACGCAGTATTTT.